Below, 30 T cell receptor beta chains from the same sample are listed, as sequenced in a study of cytomegalovirus exposure and HLA in healthy donors. The assay was immunoSEQ multiplex PCR, and TCRdb's table has in-frame clones only and misses some. This sample has 150,000 or so clones, with around four fifths found just once. The sample consisted of PBMCs. Every receptor here comes from a man aged 25-45 years in good health and CMV-seropositive.

This clone has only a few counts. This sequence joins TRBV14 and TRBJ1-6; D is unclear. The CDR3 runs 12 residues. Germline CDR1 reads SGHDN; CDR2 reads FVKESK. Trimming removed 3 bases from V and 10 bases from J, with 7 bases in between. The CDR3 region has the DNA TGTGCCAGCAGCCAGGGCAGATCACCCCTCCACTTT. It is translated as CASSQGRSPLHF. Full variable domain (remainder filled in from reference TRBV14 and TRBJ1-6): EAGVTQFPSHSVIEKGQTVTLRCDPISGHDNLYWYRRVMGKEIKFLLHFVKESKQDESGMPNNRFLAERTGGTYSTLKVQPAELEDSGVYFCASSQGRSPLHFGNGTRLTVT.

This rearrangement joins TRBV4-3 to TRBJ1-5; maybe TRBD1 (5 bases). The germline V gene has CDR1 LGHNA and CDR2 YSLEER. V gave up 1 base and J gave up 6 bases, with 10 bases separating them. CDR3 length: 14 residues. The CDR3 bases are TGCGCCAGCAGCCAAGTTGGAGGGACTCAGCCCCAGCATTTT. This gives the protein CASSQVGGTQPQHF.

The rearrangement links TRBV9 to TRBJ2-2; 10 bases match TRBD1. V dropped 7 bases and J dropped 6; count of bases not matched to a gene: 6. The CDR3 is made up of 14 amino acids. The germline V gene has CDR1 SGDLS and CDR2 YYNGEE. CDR3 amino acids: CASGGTGEAGELFF. CDR3 bases: TGTGCCAGCGGGGGGACAGGGGAAGCCGGGGAGCTGTTTTTT.

The V and J genes are TRBV7-3 and TRBJ2-3; D is undetermined. This CDR3 contains 17 residues. Trimming removed 0 bases at V and 2 bases at J, with 15 bases between. Germline V CDR1 and CDR2: SGHTA, FQGTGA. CDR3 residues: CASSLTPRGTHTDTQYF. CDR3 nucleotides: TGTGCCAGCAGCTTAACCCCCCGCGGCACCCACACAGATACGCAGTATTTT.

This rearrangement joins TRBV4-1 to TRBJ1-6; tentative D call: TRBD1 (6 bases). V lost 5 bases and J lost 0, with 17 bases in between. The CDR3 has 18 residues. From germline, CDR1 is MGHRA and CDR2 YSYEKL. The CDR3 sequence is CASSALGHLSSYNSPLHF. The CDR3 coding sequence is TGCGCCAGCAGCGCATTGGGACATCTGAGCTCCTATAATTCACCCCTCCACTTT.

The chain employs TRBV4-2 and TRBJ1-6, with 7 bases identical to TRBD1. The CDR3 length is 17 residues. In germline, CDR1 is LGHNA, CDR2 YNFKEQ. The V gene end was trimmed by 0 bases and the J gene end by 2 bases; junction bases not matched to a gene: 4. The DNA of the CDR3 is TGTGCCAGCAGCCAAGAAGGGCAGGGGGCCTATAATTCACCCCTCCACTTT. This gives the protein CASSQEGQGAYNSPLHF.

DNA of the CDR3: TGTGCCAGCATCCTTAGCGGGGGTGCCTACGAGCAGTACTTC. Translating it yields CASILSGGAYEQYF. The rearrangement links TRBV6-1 to TRBJ2-7, with 9 positions matching TRBD2. V gave up 7 bases and J gave up 2 bases; unmatched junction bases: 6. The CDR3 has 14 amino acids. Germline CDR1 reads MNHNS; CDR2 reads SASEGT.

The chain couples TRBV19 to TRBJ1-6; TRBD1 aligns across 7 bases. This CDR3 spans 15 amino acids. Losses at the gene ends were 0 bases for V and 9 bases for J; bases not matched to a gene: 5. CDR1 is LNHDA and CDR2 is SQIVND in the germline V gene (reference sequence). This CDR3 reads CASSIEAGGGSPLHF. For the CDR3, the DNA is TGTGCCAGTAGTATAGAGGCAGGGGGAGGTTCACCCCTCCACTTT.

The CDR3 loop is CASSSFSGNTIYF. In DNA form, the CDR3 reads TGTGCCAGCAGTTCGTTCTCTGGAAACACCATATATTTT. The chain couples TRBV6-6 to TRBJ1-3; D is unresolved. The CDR3 contains 13 residues. Germline V gene lookup returns CDR1 MNHNY and CDR2 SVGAGI (reference sequence). The V end was cut by 4 bases, the J end by 0 bases, with 4 bases between.

The rearrangement uses TRBV30 and TRBJ2-1; D gene ambiguous. The germline gives CDR1 GTSNPN, CDR2 SVGIG (reference sequence). The CDR3 totals 13 residues. Trimming cost V 0 bases and J 5 bases, with 8 bases left between them. The CDR3 nucleotides read TGTGCCTGGAGTGTATTCGCAGACAATGAGCAGTTCTTC. This encodes CAWSVFADNEQFF. Full variable domain (remainder filled in from reference TRBV30 and TRBJ2-1): SQTIHQWPATLVQPVGSPLSLECTVEGTSNPNLYWYRQAAGRGLQLLFYSVGIGQISSEVPQNLSASRPQDRQFILSSKKLLLSDSGFYLCAWSVFADNEQFFGPGTRLTVL.

The J gene is TRBJ1-6, the V gene TRBV5-6; D may be TRBD1 (6 bases). This CDR3 contains 15 residues. CDR1 SGHDT and CDR2 YYEEEE come from the germline V gene. The V gene lost 3 bases and the J gene lost 7 bases, with 14 bases spanning the gap. In DNA, the CDR3 is TGTGCCAGCAGCTCGATCACAGGGCGCAATTCACCCCTCCACTTT. Translated: CASSSITGRNSPLHF.

The sample holds one count of this clone. The chain uses TRBV6-1 and TRBJ2-1; a weak D match, TRBD2 (6 bases). The CDR3 runs to 15 residues. Trimming removed 3 bases from V and 10 bases from J, with 19 bases in between. CDR1 MNHNS and CDR2 SASEGT come from the germline V gene. The CDR3 sequence is CASSDAGTPLREQFF. CDR3 nucleotides: TGTGCCAGCAGTGATGCCGGGACTCCGTTGAGGGAGCAGTTCTTC.

This chain uses TRBV6-5 with TRBJ2-7; the match to TRBD2 covers 7 bases. The V and J ends lost 2 bases and 2 bases, in that order; junction bases with no gene match: 9. The CDR3 sequence is 16 residues long. Germline V lookup: CDR1 MNHEY, CDR2 SVGAGI. The CDR3 protein is CASSYKQGGPTYEQYF. The DNA for the CDR3 is TGTGCCAGCAGTTACAAGCAGGGAGGGCCAACCTACGAGCAGTACTTC.

V is TRBV6-1 and J is TRBJ2-5, with 8 bases that match TRBD1. Germline CDR1 reads MNHNS; CDR2 reads SASEGT. V gave up 2 bases and J gave up 5 bases; unmatched junction bases: 7. This CDR3 has 15 residues. The CDR3 protein is CASSESQGASETQYF. The CDR3 DNA sequence: TGTGCCAGCAGTGAAAGTCAGGGGGCTTCGGAGACCCAGTACTTC.

Here the CDR3 reads CASSREGGGYGYTF. In nucleotides, the CDR3 is TGTGCCAGCTCACGAGAAGGGGGCGGCTATGGCTACACCTTC. This sequence joins TRBV18 and TRBJ1-2; 7 nucleotides align to TRBD1. The CDR3 contains 14 residues. The trim removed 4 bases at V and 4 bases at J, leaving 6 bases unmatched. Looked up from germline, CDR1 is KGHSH and CDR2 is LQKENI.

This chain connects TRBV14 to TRBJ2-7; D possibly corresponds to TRBD1 (5 bases). V was trimmed by 4 bases and J by 5 bases, leaving 18 bases between them. CDR3 size: 15 residues. CDR1 SGHDN and CDR2 FVKESK come from the germline V gene. This chain's CDR3 is CASSPKGSLLNEQYF. Here the CDR3 DNA reads TGTGCCAGCAGCCCAAAGGGGTCCCTCTTGAACGAGCAGTACTTC.

The chain carries TRBV7-2 and TRBJ2-5; a weak D match, TRBD1 (5 bases). This CDR3 is built from 14 residues. CDR1 SGHTA and CDR2 FQGNSA come from the germline V gene. V was cut by 5 bases and J by 1 base, with 11 bases left in between. The CDR3 nucleotides are TGTGCCAGCAGCCCACAGGCCGGCCAAGAGACCCAGTACTTC. It codes for CASSPQAGQETQYF.

The chain is built from TRBV6-6 and TRBJ2-1, with 10 nucleotides matching TRBD1. Unmatched junction bases numbered 3, after V lost 6 bases and J lost 4 bases. The CDR3 covers 14 residues. Germline V gene data show CDR1 as MNHNY and CDR2 as SVGAGI (reference sequence). The CDR3 here is CASSRQGAYNEQFF. The CDR3 nucleotides read TGTGCCAGCAGCCGACAGGGGGCGTACAATGAGCAGTTCTTC.

This clone was found a few times. The chain links TRBV4-3 to TRBJ2-7, with 8 bases aligning to TRBD2. Germline-derived CDR1 and CDR2 are LGHNA and YSLEER. The length of the CDR3 is 14 residues. After removal of 2 bases from V and 3 bases from J, the junction contained 3 bases not matched to a gene. This chain's CDR3 is CASSQLAGNYEQYF. CDR3 coding DNA: TGCGCCAGCAGCCAATTAGCGGGGAACTACGAGCAGTACTTC.

This chain connects TRBV7-9 to TRBJ2-7; 9 bases fit TRBD1. The ends lost 5 bases at V and 3 bases at J; junction bases unmatched: 8. Germline-derived CDR1 and CDR2 are SEHNR and FQNEAQ (reference sequence). This CDR3 is built from 15 residues. DNA of the CDR3: TGTGCCAGCAGCCCCACAGGGGGCGAAAACTACGAGCAGTACTTC. Protein: CASSPTGGENYEQYF. Variable domain in full (rest from reference TRBV7-9 and TRBJ2-7): DTGVSQNPRHKITKRGQNVTFRCDPISEHNRLYWYRQTLGQGPEFLTYFQNEAQLEKSRLLSDRFSAERPKGSFSTLEIQRTEQGDSAMYLCASSPTGGENYEQYFGPGTRLTVT.

V usage is TRBV2 and J usage is TRBJ2-3, with D hard to call. The germline V gene has CDR1 SNHLY and CDR2 FYNNEI. Trimming shortened V by 6 bases and J by 10 bases, and 14 bases separated the two germline ends. The length of the CDR3 is 12 residues. CDR3 nucleotides: TGTGCCAGCAGGTTATCTAGAAACGCGCAGTATTTT. This translates into CASRLSRNAQYF. Variable domain in full (rest from reference TRBV2 and TRBJ2-3): EPEVTQTPSHQVTQMGQEVILRCVPISNHLYFYWYRQILGQKVEFLVSFYNNEISEKSEIFDDQFSVERPDGSNFTLKIRSTKLEDSAMYFCASRLSRNAQYFGPGTRLTVL.

V gene TRBV30 combines with J gene TRBJ1-3; 11 bases agree with TRBD1. From germline, CDR1 is GTSNPN and CDR2 SVGIG (reference sequence). The CDR3 is made up of 15 amino acids. Trimming cost V 3 bases and J 2 bases; bases outside gene matches: 3. The CDR3 DNA reads as TGTGCCTGGAGAGGACAGGGGGCAACTGGAAACACCATATATTTT. Its protein product is CAWRGQGATGNTIYF.

V is TRBV6-1 and J is TRBJ2-2; D not resolved. CDR1 and CDR2 from the germline V gene are MNHNS and SASEGT. V dropped 4 bases and J dropped 6 bases, with 15 bases sitting between them. The CDR3 has 15 amino acids. The CDR3 protein is CASSGGGEVSGELFF. DNA for the CDR3: TGTGCCAGCAGTGGCGGTGGAGAAGTATCCGGGGAGCTGTTTTTT.

This clone has a single count. This CDR3 reads CAIRGTGVTEAFF. The CDR3 nucleotides read TGTGCCATCAGAGGGACAGGGGTCACTGAAGCTTTCTTT. V gene TRBV10-3 combines with J gene TRBJ1-1; 10 bases fit TRBD1. The CDR3 contains 13 residues. V lost 6 bases, J lost 4 bases, and 2 bases stayed unmatched. The V gene's germline CDR1 is ENHRY and CDR2 SYGVKD.

V usage is TRBV7-8 and J usage is TRBJ1-5; maybe TRBD1 (6 bases). Germline V gene data show CDR1 as SGHVS and CDR2 as FQNEAQ. The V and J ends lost 5 bases and 9 bases respectively, with 17 bases between them. The CDR3 covers 14 residues. CDR3 protein: CASSLYRDVGPQHF. Here the CDR3 DNA reads TGTGCCAGCAGCCTCTACAGGGATGTGGGGCCCCAGCATTTT.

V usage is TRBV7-2 and J usage is TRBJ1-6; 7 nucleotides line up with TRBD1. V lost 6 bases, J lost 0 bases, and 2 bases stayed unmatched. The CDR3 has 15 residues. The V gene's germline CDR1 is SGHTA and CDR2 FQGNSA. CDR3: CASRGQSSYNSPLHF. DNA for the CDR3: TGTGCCAGCAGGGGACAGAGCTCCTATAATTCACCCCTCCACTTT.

The chain combines TRBV6-1 with TRBJ1-3; D is possibly TRBD1 (6 bases). CDR1 is MNHNS, CDR2 SASEGT, per germline. This CDR3 contains 16 residues. V was shortened by 2 bases and J by 7 bases, with 18 bases between the two germline ends. CDR3 loop: CASSELRNREFNTIYF. CDR3 DNA sequence: TGTGCCAGCAGTGAACTTCGTAACAGGGAGTTCAACACCATATATTTT.

The V call is TRBV9, the J call TRBJ1-4; D uncertain. Deletions cut 2 bases from V and 6 bases from J, with 14 bases between. This CDR3 is 15 amino acids long. Germline V gene sequence: CDR1 SGDLS, CDR2 YYNGEE. The CDR3 loop is CASSVNSFSDEKLFF. For the CDR3, the DNA is TGTGCCAGCAGCGTTAACTCCTTTTCCGATGAAAAACTGTTTTTT.

This clone was observed a few times. The rearrangement links TRBV11-2 to TRBJ2-3, with 8 bases fitting TRBD2. From germline, CDR1 is SGHAT and CDR2 FQNNGV. The J segment lost 0 bases and the V segment lost 5 bases, leaving 13 bases of the junction unmatched. The CDR3 has 18 residues. The CDR3 nucleotides are TGTGCCAGCAGCCCTATAAAGGGAGCGGGGGTAAGCACAGATACGCAGTATTTT. It is translated as CASSPIKGAGVSTDTQYF. The whole variable domain, remainder taken from reference TRBV11-2 and TRBJ2-3, is EAGVAQSPRYKIIEKRQSVAFWCNPISGHATLYWYQQILGQGPKLLIQFQNNGVVDDSQLPKDRFSAERLKGVDSTLKIQPAKLEDSAVYLCASSPIKGAGVSTDTQYFGPGTRLTVL.

The table lists this clone with a few counts. The chain has TRBV5-1 and TRBJ2-7; D perhaps matches TRBD1 (6 bases). The germline CDR1 and CDR2 sequences are SGHRS and YFSETQ. Trimming cost V 3 bases and J 9 bases, with 16 bases left between them. This CDR3 is 13 amino acids long. In DNA form, the CDR3 reads TGCGCCAGCAGCTCAGTCCCAGGGGCCGGGCAGTACTTC. Translating it yields CASSSVPGAGQYF. The full variable domain, rest sourced from reference TRBV5-1 and TRBJ2-7, is KAGVTQTPRYLIKTRGQQVTLSCSPISGHRSVSWYQQTPGQGLQFLFEYFSETQRNKGNFPGRFSGRQFSNSRSEMNVSTLELGDSALYLCASSSVPGAGQYFGPGTRLTVT.